The 11 T cell receptor beta chains presented below share a single source sample, sequenced in a study of blood T cell repertoires in COVID-19. The table came from immunoSEQ multiplex PCR; TCRdb's copy has only in-frame clones and leaves some out. The table records approximately 280,000 clones, approximately 85% of them present only once. The sequenced material came from peripheral blood. The receptors derive from a woman in her 70s with acute or convalescent COVID-19.

This chain connects TRBV6-5 to TRBJ2-1; 9 nucleotides agree with TRBD1. The CDR3 contains 13 residues. Germline CDR1 MNHEY, CDR2 SVGAGI. J gave up 5 bases and V 6 bases, and 2 bases lay outside the gene matches. The CDR3 reads CASRRTGDNEQFF. The CDR3 DNA sequence: TGTGCCAGCAGGCGGACAGGGGACAATGAGCAGTTCTTC.

This rearrangement joins TRBV10-1 to TRBJ2-5, with TRBD2 identical over 11 bases. Germline V gene data show CDR1 as WNHNN and CDR2 as SYGVQD (reference sequence). This CDR3 contains 22 residues. V gave up 5 bases and J gave up 1 base; unmatched junction bases: 24. CDR3 loop: CASSPIAPGLAAEGGGQETQYF. CDR3 DNA: TGCGCCAGCAGTCCCATCGCTCCGGGACTAGCGGCTGAGGGGGGGGGCCAAGAGACCCAGTACTTC.

This clone was seen just once. The chain recombines TRBV29-1 with TRBJ2-5; perhaps TRBD2 as D (6 bases). Per germline, CDR1 SQVTM and CDR2 ANQGSEA. This CDR3 spans 11 amino acids. Trimming took 7 bases from V and 2 from J, leaving 8 bases between them. CDR3 amino acids: CSGGNQETQYF. In nucleotides, the CDR3 is TGCAGCGGCGGGAATCAAGAGACCCAGTACTTC. The whole variable domain, remainder taken from reference TRBV29-1 and TRBJ2-5, is SAVISQKPSRDICQRGTSLTIQCQVDSQVTMMFWYRQQPGQSLTLIATANQGSEATYESGFVIDKFPISRPNLTFSTLTVSNMSPEDSSIYLCSGGNQETQYFGPGTRLLVL.

V is TRBV7-2 and J is TRBJ1-2; 7 bases line up with TRBD1. The trim removed 5 bases at V and 8 bases at J, leaving 11 bases unmatched. In germline, CDR1 is SGHTA, CDR2 FQGNSA. This CDR3 has 14 amino acids. CDR3 sequence reads: CASSGVRGLGGYTF. The CDR3 DNA follows: TGTGCCAGCAGCGGGGTTAGGGGGCTCGGCGGCTACACCTTC.

The chain links TRBV30 to TRBJ2-7, with a possible D match to TRBD2 (6 bases). This CDR3 contains 16 residues. V lost 4 bases, J lost 3 bases, and 22 bases lay in between. Germline V gives CDR1 GTSNPN, CDR2 SVGIG (reference sequence). CDR3 in DNA: TGTGCCTGGACCGAAGGGACTCGATACTTGGGCTACGAGCAGTACTTC. Amino acids: CAWTEGTRYLGYEQYF.

The CDR3 spells CASSLARSEQYF. The CDR3 coding sequence is TGTGCCAGCAGCTTAGCGAGATCCGAGCAGTACTTC. V gene TRBV5-6 combines with J gene TRBJ2-7; no reliable D call. The CDR3 totals 12 residues. V gave up 2 bases and J gave up 6 bases, with 9 bases separating them. CDR1 is SGHDT and CDR2 is YYEEEE in the germline V gene.

V usage is TRBV28 and J usage is TRBJ1-1, with D unclear. The V and J ends lost 6 bases and 5 bases respectively, with 7 bases between them. The CDR3 is made up of 11 amino acids. Germline loops: CDR1 MDHEN, CDR2 SYDVKM. The CDR3 coding sequence is TGTGCCAGCAGGGCCAGAACTGAAGCTTTCTTT. Its protein is CASRARTEAFF.

The chain combines TRBV5-5 with TRBJ1-1; 8 bases line up with TRBD1. This CDR3 has 14 residues. The V segment lost 7 bases and the J segment 7 bases; nucleotides outside the gene matches: 12. The germline V gene encodes CDR1 SGHKS and CDR2 YYEKEE (reference sequence). The CDR3 loop reads CASGQGQAVFEAFF. DNA for the CDR3: TGTGCCAGCGGGCAGGGACAGGCGGTTTTTGAAGCTTTCTTT.

The rearrangement uses TRBV5-1 and TRBJ1-1; no reliable D call. Germline values: CDR1 SGHRS, CDR2 YFSETQ. With 0 bases removed from V and 0 bases from J, the gap between germline ends came to 9 bases. The CDR3 totals 15 residues. The CDR3 is CASSLASGMNTEAFF. The CDR3 DNA reads as TGCGCCAGCAGCTTGGCCTCAGGCATGAACACTGAAGCTTTCTTT. The whole variable domain, filled in from reference TRBV5-1 and TRBJ1-1, reads KAGVTQTPRYLIKTRGQQVTLSCSPISGHRSVSWYQQTPGQGLQFLFEYFSETQRNKGNFPGRFSGRQFSNSRSEMNVSTLELGDSALYLCASSLASGMNTEAFFGQGTRLTVV.

This clone appeared once. Here the CDR3 DNA reads TGTGCCAGTAGCAACCGACTAGCGGGGGGGATTTACAATGAGCAGTTCTTC. It specifies CASSNRLAGGIYNEQFF. The rearrangement joins TRBV19 to TRBJ2-1, with 14 nucleotides matching TRBD2. Unmatched junction bases numbered 8, after V lost 6 bases and J lost 4 bases. The CDR3 is 17 amino acids. Germline V gives CDR1 LNHDA, CDR2 SQIVND (reference sequence).

This chain links TRBV3-1 (or the pseudogene TRBV3-2) with TRBJ1-5, with a tentative D call TRBD1 (6 bases). CDR1 LGHDT and CDR2 YNNKEL come from the germline V gene (reference sequence). V shed 0 bases and J shed 4 bases, with 10 bases lying between them. This CDR3 is 15 amino acids long. This CDR3 reads CASSQDHRGNQPQHF. CDR3 DNA: TGTGCCAGCAGCCAAGATCATAGGGGGAATCAGCCCCAGCATTTT.